One T cell receptor beta chain is described in this entry. Its specificity is unknown. The CDR3 runs 13 residues. Between the trimmed V and J ends, which lost 3 bases and 5 bases, there was a span of 7 bases. Germline loops: CDR1 WNHNN, CDR2 SYGVQD (reference sequence). Assay used: immunoSEQ multiplex PCR; TCRdb lists only in-frame clones, some missing. The table has about 93,000 clones, roughly 86% seen once. This specimen belongs to a study of T cell responses to AZD1222 COVID-19 vaccine. Findings of the study overall: Spike-specific TCR breadth and depth went up after people got two AZD1222 doses. Repertoire samples came only from after the peak T cell response. Seropositive AZD1222 recipients at baseline numbered only six or seven. Donors were chiefly white British, with a greater number of females, and clonal diversity was perhaps underestimated.

This sequence originates from an adult in good health. Sequenced material: peripheral blood, taken on day 0 of MenACWY control vaccination. This chain uses TRBV10-1 with TRBJ1-4, with D uncertain. The CDR3 sequence is CASSDPGNEKLFF. CDR3 nucleotide sequence: TGCGCCAGCAGTGACCCGGGCAATGAAAAACTGTTTTTT.